The entry below describes one TCR beta chain. A universal primer site came from template switching; cDNA carried unique molecular identifiers. TCRdb passed the 5' RACE reads through MiXCR, listing each CDR3 protein once. This table has some 560,000 distinct CDR3 sequences, 9.5% to 10% appearing once. The record originates from a study of identical twins. The CDR3 runs 16 residues. V was pared by 8 bases and J by 4 bases, with 17 bases of the junction left unmatched. Looked up from germline, CDR1 is MDHEN and CDR2 is SYDVKM. This sample was shared with a second study, whose subject was yellow fever vaccine responses in identical twins.

This TCR came from a woman aged 18-35 years in good health. The chain combines TRBV28 with TRBJ2-7; 7 nucleotides line up with TRBD1. Input material: PBMCs. CDR3 residues: CASAPMRGTASYEQYF. CDR3 nucleotides: TGTGCCAGCGCGCCAATGAGGGGGACAGCAAGTTACGAGCAGTACTTC.